A selection of T cell receptor beta chains follows, all from one sample in a study of cytomegalovirus exposure and HLA in healthy donors. Here immunoSEQ multiplex PCR was the method, and the copy in TCRdb shows in-frame clones only, minus some. Of 140,000 to 150,000 clones listed, 65% to 85% are singletons. What was sequenced was PBMCs. These receptors were obtained from a man aged 25-40 years in good health and CMV-seronegative. Both conserved end residues are part of each CDR3. D genes are given only for firm matches. The listing skips clone size in some rows; elsewhere it reads once, few, many or a size class.

V	D	size	J	DNA	CDR3
TRBV15	-	-	TRBJ2-5	TGTGCCACCAGCAGAGATCTGGAGACCCAGTACTTC	CATSRDLETQYF
TRBV5-6	TRBD2	-	TRBJ2-7	TGTGCCAGCAGCTCATCTAGCGGGAGCTCCTACGAGCAGTACTTC	CASSSSSGSSYEQYF
TRBV5-1	TRBD2	-	TRBJ2-1	TGCGCCAGCAGCTTAGCGGGAGTCAGTGAGCAGTTCTTC	CASSLAGVSEQFF
TRBV7-3	-	-	TRBJ1-1	TGTGCCAGCAGCGTTGACAGCCCAGGGTACACTGAAGCTTTCTTT	CASSVDSPGYTEAFF
TRBV7-2	-	once	TRBJ2-4	TGTGCCAGCAGCTTGACTAACATTCAGTACTTC	CASSLTNIQYF
TRBV19	-	-	TRBJ1-5	TGTGCCAGTAGTATAGCCCCCACATCCTATCAGCCCCAGCATTTT	CASSIAPTSYQPQHF
TRBV18	-	-	TRBJ2-3	TGTGCCAGCTCACCCTTTACGCGACTAACTCCCACAGATACGCAGTATTTT	CASSPFTRLTPTDTQYF
TRBV6-4	-	-	TRBJ1-1	TGTGCCAGCAGTGCGACAGTGGATTGGACTGAAGCTTTCTTT	CASSATVDWTEAFF
TRBV7-8	-	-	TRBJ2-3	TGTGCCAGCAGCTTAGGCAGTGCTAGCACAGATACGCAGTATTTT	CASSLGSASTDTQYF
TRBV28	TRBD1	-	TRBJ1-2	TGTGCCAGCAGCGAGGCTGGACAGGGGACCAACTATGGCTACACCTTC	CASSEAGQGTNYGYTF
TRBV5-1	TRBD1	-	TRBJ1-4	TGCGCCAGCAGCTTTGAGGGGGCCCGGGATGAAAAACTGTTTTTT	CASSFEGARDEKLFF
TRBV28	-	-	TRBJ2-5	TGTGCCAGCAGTTTGTACAGGCGGGAGACCCAGTACTTC	CASSLYRRETQYF
TRBV5-1	TRBD1	-	TRBJ1-4	TGCGCCAGCAGCTTAACCGGGACAGGGGCTGAAAAACTGTTTTTT	CASSLTGTGAEKLFF
TRBV28	-	once	TRBJ1-2	TGTGCCAGCAGTTTAACGGTACTCGGCTACACCTTC	CASSLTVLGYTF
TRBV4-1	-	-	TRBJ1-1	TGCGCCAGCGGCGCGCGGATGAACACTGAAGCTTTCTTT	CASGARMNTEAFF
TRBV27	-	once	TRBJ1-5	TGTGCCAGCAGTTTGAGAGAGGATCAGCCCCAGCATTTT	CASSLREDQPQHF
TRBV4-1	TRBD1	-	TRBJ2-7	TGCGCCAGCAGCCAAGCGGGACAGGGGGCTTACGAGCAGTACTTC	CASSQAGQGAYEQYF
TRBV6-5	-	-	TRBJ1-2	TGTGCCAGCAGTTACTCTCACGAGAGCTACACCTTC	CASSYSHESYTF
TRBV27	-	few	TRBJ1-4	TGTGCCAGCAGTTCCCAGACAGGAGCAGCTAATGAAAAACTGTTTTTT	CASSSQTGAANEKLFF
TRBV5-1	TRBD1	-	TRBJ2-5	TGCGCCAGCAGCTGGACAGGGCAAGAGACCCAGTACTTC	CASSWTGQETQYF
TRBV15	TRBD1	-	TRBJ1-2	TGTGCCACCAGCAGGGCTACCGGGACAGCTAGGTCGGGCTACACCTTC	CATSRATGTARSGYTF
TRBV5-1	-	-	TRBJ2-7	TGCGCCAGCAGCTTCGACAGACCCTACGAGCAGTACTTC	CASSFDRPYEQYF
TRBV9	-	-	TRBJ1-3	TGTGCCAGCAGCCTCCCCCCGGGTGCCTCTGGAAACACCATATATTTT	CASSLPPGASGNTIYF
TRBV15	-	few	TRBJ1-5	TGTGCCACCAGCAGATCAGGGGATAGCAATCAGCCCCAGCATTTT	CATSRSGDSNQPQHF
TRBV5-1	-	-	TRBJ2-5	TGCGCCAGCAGCTCCCGGGGTGAAGAGACCCAGTACTTC	CASSSRGEETQYF
TRBV7-9	TRBD2	-	TRBJ2-7	TGTGCCAGCAGCTCACCGGGACTATACTACGAGCAGTACTTC	CASSSPGLYYEQYF
TRBV28	TRBD1	few	TRBJ2-6	TGTGCCAGCAGCGACGAAGGGGGCTCTGGGGCCAACGGCCTGACTTTC	CASSDEGGSGANGLTF
TRBV15	-	-	TRBJ2-7	TGTGCCACCAGCATGCCAGGGTCCTGGAAGGAGCAGTACTTC	CATSMPGSWKEQYF
TRBV9	-	once	TRBJ2-7	TGTGCCAGCAGCGTAGAAATTAGCGGTTACGAGCAGTACTTC	CASSVEISGYEQYF
TRBV28	TRBD2	-	TRBJ2-6	TGTGCCAGCACCAAGGGACTAGCGGGCGGGGGGGCCAACGGCCTGACTTTC	CASTKGLAGGGANGLTF
TRBV18	-	-	TRBJ2-3	TGTGCCAGCTCAGCCAGTATGACAGATACGCAGTATTTT	CASSASMTDTQYF
TRBV28	TRBD1	-	TRBJ1-6	TGTGCCAGCAGTGCGACAGGGGCCCATTCACCCCTCCACTTT	CASSATGAHSPLHF
TRBV11-2	-	-	TRBJ2-7	TGTGCCAGCAGCTCCCGGGGGCAGGGGCGGGGGTACGAGCAGTACTTC	CASSSRGQGRGYEQYF
TRBV6-1	-	-	TRBJ2-7	TGTGCCAGCAGTGTCGGGATCTCCTACGAGCAGTACTTC	CASSVGISYEQYF
TRBV11-2	TRBD2	once	TRBJ2-2	TGTGCCAGCAGCCCGAGGGGGGGACTAGCGACTGGGGAGCTGTTTTTT	CASSPRGGLATGELFF
TRBV5-1	TRBD1	few	TRBJ2-1	TGCGCCAGCAGCTTGGGGACAGGGGGCTACAATGAGCAGTTCTTC	CASSLGTGGYNEQFF
TRBV7-3	-	-	TRBJ2-1	TGTGCCAGCAGCTTATACCCGGGGTCCAATGAGCAGTTCTTC	CASSLYPGSNEQFF
TRBV2	-	-	TRBJ2-1	TGTGCCAGCAGGAGGACAGTGAAAAATGAGCAGTTCTTC	CASRRTVKNEQFF
TRBV18	-	-	TRBJ1-1	TGTGCCAGCTCACCAGAGGGTATTGGGGTCATGAACACTGAAGCTTTCTTT	CASSPEGIGVMNTEAFF
TRBV11-1	-	-	TRBJ2-7	TGTGCCAGCAGTCTAGCAAGGGCCTACGAGCAGTACTTC	CASSLARAYEQYF